This TCR beta chain came from a study of PD-L1 blockade in urothelial cancer. The overall study: Patients arrived having already received 0 to 3 prior chemotherapy regimens. Study-level findings and limits: Below-median TCR clonality that was measured in pretreatment blood predicted better survival.

V dropped 0 bases and J dropped 7 bases, with 10 bases sitting between them. There are 14 residues in the CDR3. Germline V gene sequence: CDR1 MNHEY, CDR2 SMNVEV (reference sequence). The time point was: pretreatment peripheral blood. Measured with immunoSEQ multiplex PCR; TCRdb has only the in-frame clones, and not every one. The repertoire has approximately 72,000 clones, approximately 83% of them found once; the top ten carry 15%. This clone turned up a few times. Antigen: not known. The V call is TRBV27, the J call TRBJ1-5; D might be TRBD1 (6 bases). The TCR originated in a man aged 60-69 years with urothelial cancer. This sample comprised PBMCs, obtained around atezolizumab (anti-PD-L1) treatment. The CDR3 DNA reads as TGTGCCAGCAGTTTATCGCACAGGGTGCAGCCCCAGCATTTT. Residues: CASSLSHRVQPQHF.